This TCR beta chain was profiled in a study of blood T cells in healthy people across ages. CDR3 length equals 14 residues. The germline CDR1 and CDR2 sequences are DFQATT and SNEGSKA (reference sequence). For the second PCR, which ran for 7 to 11 cycles, a sample-barcoded 5' primer and a J-beta primer mix were used. Tags on each cDNA molecule came from a template-switch adaptor with 12 random nucleotides. Each CDR3 protein gets one entry after TCRdb re-called the 5' RACE reads with MiXCR. In the table there are 750,000 to 950,000 distinct CDR3 sequences, about 53% of which are singletons. Healthy Russian Caucasian donors spanned ages roughly 6 to 90 years. With respect to this clonotype: Its antigen remains unidentified. A read error may account for a junction end that differs from germline.

Overall study findings and caveats: Possibly, changes in expanded clonotypes were confounded because donor CMV status was unknown. Naive T cell percentage showed a strong correlation with TCR beta diversity.

The genes are TRBV20-1 and TRBJ2-5; weak D call: TRBD2 (6 bases). This clonotype was sampled from a man aged 80 or over in good health. Sequenced sample: blood. CDR3 in DNA: TGCAGTGCTAGCCCCTCCGTGTCGGGGGAGACCCGGTACTTC. Encoded protein: CSASPSVSGETRYF.